Sequencing of this T cell receptor beta chain was carried out in a study of T cell responses to AZD1222 COVID-19 vaccine. Study-wide results and limits: The donor cohort was predominantly white British with a female majority, and clonal diversity may have been underestimated. Reportedly, nearly half of unique spike TCRs recognized epitopes outside B.1.351/B.1.1.7 mutations.

Method: immunoSEQ multiplex PCR; TCRdb's copy keeps in-frame clones and lacks some. The table shows about 120,000 clones, with around 90% occurring only once. Germline values: CDR1 LGHDT, CDR2 YNNKEL (reference sequence). After removal of 1 base from V and 3 bases from J, the junction contained 6 bases not matched to a gene. There are 17 residues in the CDR3. About this clone itself: Its target is not known.

Sequenced material: peripheral blood, taken 28 days after the second AZD1222 dose. The source is an adult who received the AZD1222 COVID-19 vaccine. The V gene is TRBV3-1 (or the pseudogene TRBV3-2), the J gene TRBJ2-3; TRBD2 matches 11 bases. The chain's CDR3 is CASSQGGASGRTDTQYF. CDR3 in DNA: TGTGCCAGCAGCCAAGGTGGGGCTAGCGGGAGGACAGATACGCAGTATTTT.